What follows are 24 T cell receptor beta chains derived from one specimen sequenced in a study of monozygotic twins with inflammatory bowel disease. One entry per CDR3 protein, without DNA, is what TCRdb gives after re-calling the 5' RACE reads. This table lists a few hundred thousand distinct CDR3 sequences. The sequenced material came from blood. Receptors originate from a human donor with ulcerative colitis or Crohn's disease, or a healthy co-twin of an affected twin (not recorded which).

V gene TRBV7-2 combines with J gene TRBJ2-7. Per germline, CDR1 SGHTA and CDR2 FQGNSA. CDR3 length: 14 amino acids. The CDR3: CAIKVAGVLDEQYF.

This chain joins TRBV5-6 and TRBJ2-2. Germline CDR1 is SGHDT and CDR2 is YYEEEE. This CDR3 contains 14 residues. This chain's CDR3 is CASSLYANTGELFF.

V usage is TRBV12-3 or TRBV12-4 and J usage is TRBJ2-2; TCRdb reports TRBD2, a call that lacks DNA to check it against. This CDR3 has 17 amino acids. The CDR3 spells CASSPSGGAPNTGELFF.

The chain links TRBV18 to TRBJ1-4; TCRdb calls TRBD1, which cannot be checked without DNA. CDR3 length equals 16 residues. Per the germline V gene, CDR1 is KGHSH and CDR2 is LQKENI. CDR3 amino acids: CASSPPNRWGNEKLFF.

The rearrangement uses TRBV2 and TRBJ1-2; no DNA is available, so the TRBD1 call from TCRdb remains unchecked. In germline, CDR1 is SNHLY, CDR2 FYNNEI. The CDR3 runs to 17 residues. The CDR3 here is CASSDSGTGELFYGYTF.

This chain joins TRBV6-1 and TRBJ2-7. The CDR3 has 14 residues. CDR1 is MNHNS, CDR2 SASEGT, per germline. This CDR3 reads CASNRMRNIHEQYF.

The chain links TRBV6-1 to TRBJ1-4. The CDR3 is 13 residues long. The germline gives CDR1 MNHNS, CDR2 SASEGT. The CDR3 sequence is CASSVRTLEKLFF.

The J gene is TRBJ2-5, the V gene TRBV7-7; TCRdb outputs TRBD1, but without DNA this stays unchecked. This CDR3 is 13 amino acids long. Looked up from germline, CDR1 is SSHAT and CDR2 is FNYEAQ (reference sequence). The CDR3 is CASSHSGTETQYF.

The CDR3 sequence: CASSPVALTNEKLFF. This chain uses TRBV18 with TRBJ1-4. This CDR3 is built from 15 residues. Germline V gives CDR1 KGHSH, CDR2 LQKENI.

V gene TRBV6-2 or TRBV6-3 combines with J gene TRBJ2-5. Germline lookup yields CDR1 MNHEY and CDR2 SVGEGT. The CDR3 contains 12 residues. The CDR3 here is CASSPSQETQYF.

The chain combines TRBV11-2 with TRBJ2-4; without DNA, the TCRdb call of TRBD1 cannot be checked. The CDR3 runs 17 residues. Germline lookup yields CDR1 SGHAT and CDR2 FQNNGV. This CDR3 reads CASSFRWTGRLKNIQYF. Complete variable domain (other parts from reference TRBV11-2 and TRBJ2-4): EAGVAQSPRYKIIEKRQSVAFWCNPISGHATLYWYQQILGQGPKLLIQFQNNGVVDDSQLPKDRFSAERLKGVDSTLKIQPAKLEDSAVYLCASSFRWTGRLKNIQYFGAGTRLSVL.

The CDR3 here is CASSTTGTNYEQYF. The gene calls are TRBV9 and TRBJ2-7; TCRdb designates TRBD1, a call that cannot be tested without DNA. This CDR3 contains 14 residues. Germline V lookup: CDR1 SGDLS, CDR2 YYNGEE.

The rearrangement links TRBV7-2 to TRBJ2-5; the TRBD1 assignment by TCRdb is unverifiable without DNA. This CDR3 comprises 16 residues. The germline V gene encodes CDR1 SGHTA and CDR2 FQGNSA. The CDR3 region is CASSLEAPGVGETQYF.

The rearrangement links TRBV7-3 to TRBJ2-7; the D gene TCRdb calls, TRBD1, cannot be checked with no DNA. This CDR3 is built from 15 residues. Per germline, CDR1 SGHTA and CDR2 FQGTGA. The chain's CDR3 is CASSPTGVGMNEQYF. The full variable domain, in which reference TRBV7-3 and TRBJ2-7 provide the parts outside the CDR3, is GAGVSQTPSNKVTEKGKYVELRCDPISGHTALYWYRQSLGQGPEFLIYFQGTGAADDSGLPNDRFFAVRPEGSVSTLKIQRTERGDSAVYLCASSPTGVGMNEQYFGPGTRLTVT.

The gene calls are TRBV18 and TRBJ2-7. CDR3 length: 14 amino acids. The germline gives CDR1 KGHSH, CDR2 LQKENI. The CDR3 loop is CASSPPSLSYEQYF.

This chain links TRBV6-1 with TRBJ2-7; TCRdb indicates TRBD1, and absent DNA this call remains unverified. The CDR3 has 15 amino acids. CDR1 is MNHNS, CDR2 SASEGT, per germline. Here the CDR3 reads CASSHTGTGDHEQYF.

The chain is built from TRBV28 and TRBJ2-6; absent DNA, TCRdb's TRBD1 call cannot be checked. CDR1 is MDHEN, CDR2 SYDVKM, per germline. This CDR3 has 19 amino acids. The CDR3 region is CASSYHPGTGGPGANVLTF.

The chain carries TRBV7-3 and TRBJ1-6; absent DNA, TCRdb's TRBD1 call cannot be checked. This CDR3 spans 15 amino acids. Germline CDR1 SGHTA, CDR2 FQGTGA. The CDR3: CASSLTGTGESPLHF.

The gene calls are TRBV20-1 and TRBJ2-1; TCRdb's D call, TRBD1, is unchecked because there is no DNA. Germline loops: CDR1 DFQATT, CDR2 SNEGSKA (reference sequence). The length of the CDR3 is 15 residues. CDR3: CSARDQQGGYNEQFF.

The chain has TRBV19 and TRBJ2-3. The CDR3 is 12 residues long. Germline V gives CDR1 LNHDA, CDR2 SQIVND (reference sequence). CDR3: CASHGITDTQYF.

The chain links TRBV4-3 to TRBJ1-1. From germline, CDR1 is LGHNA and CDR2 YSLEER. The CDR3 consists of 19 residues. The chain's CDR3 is CASSQEGRRGVDLDTEAFF.

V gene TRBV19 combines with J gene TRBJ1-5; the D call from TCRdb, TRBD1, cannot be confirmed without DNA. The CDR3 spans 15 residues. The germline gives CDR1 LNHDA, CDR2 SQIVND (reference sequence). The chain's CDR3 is CASSIGQAAGQPQHF.

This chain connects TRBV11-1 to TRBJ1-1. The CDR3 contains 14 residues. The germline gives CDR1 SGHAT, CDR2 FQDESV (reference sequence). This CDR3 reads CASRKDLGETEAFF.

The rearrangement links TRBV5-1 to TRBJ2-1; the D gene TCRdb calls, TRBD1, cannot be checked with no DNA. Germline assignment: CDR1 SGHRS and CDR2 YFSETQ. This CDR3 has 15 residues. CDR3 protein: CASSADRGFGNEQFF.